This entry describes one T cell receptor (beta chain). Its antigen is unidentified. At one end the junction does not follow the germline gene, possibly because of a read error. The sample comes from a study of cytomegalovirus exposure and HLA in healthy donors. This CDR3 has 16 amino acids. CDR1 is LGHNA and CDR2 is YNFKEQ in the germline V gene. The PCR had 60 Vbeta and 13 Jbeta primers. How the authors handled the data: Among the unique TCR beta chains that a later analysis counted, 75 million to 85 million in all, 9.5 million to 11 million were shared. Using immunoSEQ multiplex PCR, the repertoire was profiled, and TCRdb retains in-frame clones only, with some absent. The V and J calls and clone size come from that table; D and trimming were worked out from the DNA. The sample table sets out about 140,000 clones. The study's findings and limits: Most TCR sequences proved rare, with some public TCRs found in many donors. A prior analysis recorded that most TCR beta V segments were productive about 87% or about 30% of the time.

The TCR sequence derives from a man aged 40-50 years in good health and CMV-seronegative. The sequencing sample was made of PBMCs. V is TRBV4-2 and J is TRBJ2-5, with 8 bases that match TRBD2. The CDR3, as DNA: TGTGCCAGCGGCCAATTACTAGCGGAGGGACAAGAGACCCAGTACTTC. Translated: CASGQLLAEGQETQYF.